One and the same sample provided the 5 T cell receptor beta chains below, sequenced in a study of cytomegalovirus exposure and HLA in healthy donors. The PCR contained 60 Vbeta and 13 Jbeta primers. The assay was immunoSEQ multiplex PCR, and TCRdb's table has in-frame clones only and misses some. The sample lists some 140,000 clones, less than 85% occurring once. Material for sequencing was PBMCs. These receptors were collected from a woman aged 50 to 60 in good health and CMV-seropositive.

The chain combines TRBV5-4 with TRBJ2-7; D possibly corresponds to TRBD1 (5 bases). Deletions cut 4 bases from V and 0 bases from J, with 8 bases between. The CDR3 is made up of 13 amino acids. Germline CDR1 and CDR2: SGHNT and YYREEE (reference sequence). For the CDR3, the DNA is TGTGCCAGCAGCCAGGGCAGCTCCTACGAGCAGTACTTC. This translates into CASSQGSSYEQYF.

This clone has more than one count but fewer than ten. The chain couples TRBV5-1 to TRBJ2-1, with 9 bases matching TRBD1. V dropped 1 base and J dropped 9; count of bases not matched to a gene: 8. This CDR3 spans 15 amino acids. CDR1 and CDR2 from the germline V gene are SGHRS and YFSETQ. Here the CDR3 DNA reads TGCGCCAGCAGCTTGTTGGGGACAGGGTCTTCTGAGCAGTTCTTC. Translation gives CASSLLGTGSSEQFF.

The V and J genes are TRBV5-4 and TRBJ1-2; TRBD1 agrees at 10 bases. Germline V CDR1 and CDR2: SGHNT, YYREEE (reference sequence). Trimming cost V 0 bases and J 4 bases; bases outside gene matches: 3. The CDR3 covers 15 residues. CDR3 coding DNA: TGTGCCAGCAGCTTGGGGGACAGGGGTGGCTATGGCTACACCTTC. Its translation is CASSLGDRGGYGYTF.

The rearrangement joins TRBV25-1 to TRBJ2-5; a possible D gene is TRBD1 (6 bases). With 2 bases removed from V and 0 bases from J, the gap between germline ends came to 13 bases. This CDR3 is 16 amino acids long. Germline assignment: CDR1 MGHDK and CDR2 SYGVNS. As DNA, the CDR3 is TGTGCCAGCAGTGAAGGGGCCAGGGGATACCAAGAGACCCAGTACTTC. Translation gives CASSEGARGYQETQYF.

The chain carries TRBV5-1 and TRBJ1-6; maybe TRBD1 (5 bases). This CDR3 region has 18 residues. V was trimmed by 0 bases and J by 4 bases, leaving 17 bases between them. The germline gives CDR1 SGHRS, CDR2 YFSETQ. CDR3 sequence reads: CASSLAPSGGGYNSPLHF. DNA for the CDR3: TGCGCCAGCAGCTTGGCCCCGTCCGGGGGGGGATATAATTCACCCCTCCACTTT.